The 19 T cell receptor beta chains below were found in one sample sequenced in a study of blood T cell repertoires in COVID-19. The assay was immunoSEQ multiplex PCR, and TCRdb's table has in-frame clones only and misses some. The sample comprises tens of thousands of clones, roughly 80% of which are singletons, and 15% to 20% rests with the top ten. Sequencing input: peripheral blood. These receptors all come from a woman older than 75 with active or convalescent COVID-19.

The gene calls are TRBV5-1 and TRBJ2-5, with D maybe TRBD1 (5 bases). The CDR3 length is 13 residues. Germline CDR1 is SGHRS and CDR2 is YFSETQ. The ends were cut back, 2 bases at V and 2 bases at J, with 7 bases in the middle. In DNA, the CDR3 is TGCGCCAGCAGCTTACAGGATCAAGAGACCCAGTACTTC. Protein: CASSLQDQETQYF.

The chain links TRBV7-8 to TRBJ2-2, with 9 nucleotides matching TRBD2. The CDR3 runs to 16 residues. With 10 bases clipped from V and 3 bases from J, the junction kept 12 bases outside the gene matches. The germline CDR1 and CDR2 sequences are SGHVS and FQNEAQ. CDR3 bases: TGTGCCAACCGCCAGCGGGCGGGGGGGGACACCGGGGAGCTGTTTTTT. It yields the protein CANRQRAGGDTGELFF.

This chain uses TRBV7-6 with TRBJ2-2; 7 bases agree with TRBD1. CDR3 size: 15 residues. Trimming took 1 base from V and 4 from J; bases not matched to a gene: 3. Germline values: CDR1 SGHVS, CDR2 FNYEAQ. The CDR3: CASSLGPGGTGELFF. The CDR3 DNA is TGTGCCAGCAGCTTAGGTCCAGGGGGCACCGGGGAGCTGTTTTTT.

This clone was observed once. This chain connects TRBV4-3 to TRBJ2-1; TRBD2 is a possible D gene (6 bases). The CDR3 is made up of 17 amino acids. Trimming removed 1 base at V and 5 bases at J, with 18 bases between. Germline CDR1 and CDR2: LGHNA and YSLEER. The CDR3 reads CASSQVIGGANHNEQFF. CDR3 nucleotide sequence: TGCGCCAGCAGCCAAGTGATCGGAGGGGCGAACCACAATGAGCAGTTCTTC.

The genes are TRBV4-2 and TRBJ2-7; TRBD2 matches at 16 bases. The CDR3 has 21 residues. V was pared by 0 bases and J by 0 bases, with 11 bases of the junction left unmatched. Per germline, CDR1 LGHNA and CDR2 YNFKEQ. The CDR3 region is CASSQDFPGLAGGPISYEQYF. In DNA, the CDR3 is TGTGCCAGCAGCCAAGACTTTCCGGGACTAGCGGGAGGGCCCATCTCCTACGAGCAGTACTTC.

This sequence joins TRBV18 and TRBJ2-3; D remains unclear. The V end lost 3 bases, the J end lost 2 bases, and 9 bases lay between the germline ends. CDR3 length: 14 amino acids. CDR1 KGHSH and CDR2 LQKENI come from the germline V gene. CDR3 amino acids: CASSPEANTDTQYF. The CDR3 DNA reads as TGTGCCAGCTCACCTGAGGCCAACACAGATACGCAGTATTTT. Looking up the rest from reference TRBV18 and TRBJ2-3 gives the full variable domain: NAGVMQNPRHLVRRRGQEARLRCSPMKGHSHVYWYRQLPEEGLKFMVYLQKENIIDESGMPKERFSAEFPKEGPSILRIQQVVRGDSAAYFCASSPEANTDTQYFGPGTRLTVL.

V gene TRBV7-6 combines with J gene TRBJ2-6; unclear D gene. Trimming removed 3 bases at V and 0 bases at J, with 9 bases between. Germline V gene sequence: CDR1 SGHVS, CDR2 FNYEAQ. CDR3 length equals 16 residues. In nucleotides, the CDR3 is TGTGCCAGCAGCTTGAGAGCGAGCTCTGGGGCCAACGTCCTGACTTTC. Translating it yields CASSLRASSGANVLTF. Using reference TRBV7-6 and TRBJ2-6 for the parts outside the CDR3, the full variable domain is GAGVSQSPRYKVTKRGQDVALRCDPISGHVSLYWYRQALGQGPEFLTYFNYEAQQDKSGLPNDRFSAERPEGSISTLTIQRTEQRDSAMYRCASSLRASSGANVLTFGAGSRLTVL.

J is TRBJ2-7 and V is TRBV4-3, with a possible D match to TRBD1 (6 bases). The germline CDR1 and CDR2 sequences are LGHNA and YSLEER. Trimming took off 4 bases at V and 0 bases at J, with 10 bases between the two ends. The length of the CDR3 is 14 residues. The CDR3 region is CASSPWTASYEQYF. CDR3 nucleotides: TGCGCCAGCAGCCCATGGACAGCCTCCTACGAGCAGTACTTC.

The chain couples TRBV5-1 to TRBJ2-1; 12 bases map to TRBD2. CDR1 and CDR2 from the germline V gene are SGHRS and YFSETQ. CDR3 length: 15 residues. The V gene end was trimmed by 4 bases and the J gene end by 7 bases; junction bases not matched to a gene: 6. CDR3 nucleotide sequence: TGCGCCAGCAGCCACCGACTAGCGGGAGTTAATGAGCAGTTCTTC. Translation: CASSHRLAGVNEQFF.

The chain uses TRBV7-2 and TRBJ2-3; the match to TRBD2 covers 15 bases. Germline loops: CDR1 SGHTA, CDR2 FQGNSA. The V segment lost 4 bases and the J segment 2 bases; nucleotides outside the gene matches: 4. There are 17 residues in the CDR3. The CDR3, as DNA: TGTGCCAGCAGCTCCGGACTAGCGGGAGGGTCCACAGATACGCAGTATTTT. It yields the protein CASSSGLAGGSTDTQYF.

This chain uses TRBV7-2 with TRBJ2-3, with TRBD2 identical over 16 bases. The CDR3 totals 19 residues. J lost 2 bases, V lost 5 bases, and 10 bases had no gene match. Germline lookup yields CDR1 SGHTA and CDR2 FQGNSA. In DNA form, the CDR3 reads TGTGCCAGCAGCATTAACCCGGGACTAGCGGGGGGGCCCACAGATACGCAGTATTTT. It yields the protein CASSINPGLAGGPTDTQYF.

CDR3 DNA: TGCAGCGTTCAGGGACTACACACCTCCTCCTACAATGAGCAGTTCTTC. Protein product: CSVQGLHTSSYNEQFF. V is TRBV29-1 and J is TRBJ2-1; 7 bases are shared with TRBD2. The germline gives CDR1 SQVTM, CDR2 ANQGSEA. With V trimmed by 5 bases and J by 0 bases, 10 bases remained unmatched. The CDR3 is 16 amino acids.

This rearrangement joins TRBV5-1 to TRBJ1-2; TRBD1 agrees at 7 bases. Per the germline V gene, CDR1 is SGHRS and CDR2 is YFSETQ. The CDR3 length is 16 residues. Trimming took 4 bases from V and 6 from J; bases not matched to a gene: 15. CDR3 sequence: CASSPSGTAPVDGYTF. The CDR3 coding sequence is TGCGCCAGCAGCCCCTCCGGGACAGCCCCTGTCGATGGCTACACCTTC.

The chain combines TRBV4-1 with TRBJ1-1; no reliable D call. The length of the CDR3 is 13 residues. Germline assignment: CDR1 MGHRA and CDR2 YSYEKL. Trimming removed 1 base at V and 1 base at J, with 4 bases between. The DNA of the CDR3 is TGCGCCAGCAGCCAAGTGAGGAACACTGAAGCTTTCTTT. It codes for CASSQVRNTEAFF.

The chain joins TRBV30 to TRBJ1-1; D not resolved. Trimming removed 3 bases at V and 0 bases at J, with 11 bases between. The CDR3 covers 14 residues. Looked up from germline, CDR1 is GTSNPN and CDR2 is SVGIG (reference sequence). CDR3 DNA: TGTGCCTGGAGCGCGGCGGATCTGAACACTGAAGCTTTCTTT. This sequence encodes CAWSAADLNTEAFF.

The genes are TRBV2 and TRBJ2-5; 16 positions match TRBD2. The V gene's germline CDR1 is SNHLY and CDR2 FYNNEI. Germline trimming cut 4 bases from V and 4 bases from J; bases unmatched to any gene: 3. CDR3 length: 16 residues. The CDR3 DNA sequence: TGTGCCAGCAGTGCGGGACTAGCGGGGGGGCGAGAGACCCAGTACTTC. Translation: CASSAGLAGGRETQYF. Full variable domain (missing parts from reference TRBV2 and TRBJ2-5): EPEVTQTPSHQVTQMGQEVILRCVPISNHLYFYWYRQILGQKVEFLVSFYNNEISEKSEIFDDQFSVERPDGSNFTLKIRSTKLEDSAMYFCASSAGLAGGRETQYFGPGTRLLVL.

This rearrangement joins TRBV18 to TRBJ1-2; D possibly corresponds to TRBD1 (6 bases). This CDR3 region has 13 residues. Germline V lookup: CDR1 KGHSH, CDR2 LQKENI. Trimming removed 3 bases at V and 8 bases at J, with 13 bases between. The CDR3 coding sequence is TGTGCCAGCTCACCGCCCCCAGGGGCCGGCTACACCTTC. It codes for CASSPPPGAGYTF.

The V and J genes are TRBV7-2 and TRBJ2-4, with D unresolved. Trimming shortened V by 1 base and J by 6 bases, and 4 bases separated the two germline ends. The CDR3 covers 12 residues. Germline CDR1 and CDR2: SGHTA and FQGNSA. The CDR3 here is CASSLGVNIQYF. DNA for the CDR3: TGTGCCAGCAGCTTAGGAGTAAACATTCAGTACTTC.

CDR3 coding DNA: TGTGCCAGCAGCATTTCCCAGGGGGCAACTGGTGAAGCTTTCTTT. Encoded protein: CASSISQGATGEAFF. The chain uses TRBV7-3 and TRBJ1-1, with 8 bases aligning to TRBD1. The CDR3 is 15 residues long. Germline V gene sequence: CDR1 SGHTA, CDR2 FQGTGA. Trimming cost V 5 bases and J 7 bases; bases outside gene matches: 12.